This TCR beta chain was observed in a study of T cells in Graves' hyperthyroidism and ophthalmopathy. RNA transcripts gave rise to amplified TCR beta CDR3 regions. HTBI primers were employed in a first-round RT-PCR of the TCR CDR3. MiXCR, run by TCRdb on the multiplex PCR reads, gives a single entry per CDR3 protein. The sample lists over 500,000 distinct CDR3 sequences, approximately 48% occurring once. The study's findings and limits: Clonotypes that were expanded in thyroid above 0.001 mostly appeared in blood too. For ophthalmopathy, model prediction preceded onset by a median about 6 months.

Germline loops: CDR1 SQVTM, CDR2 ANQGSEA. The CDR3 is made up of 15 amino acids. V dropped 6 bases and J dropped 4; count of bases not matched to a gene: 7. Lactation, pregnancy, other autoimmune disease or uncontrolled infection excluded patients. A note on this clonotype: Its cognate antigen is unknown.

The sequenced sample consisted of peripheral blood or thyroid tissue (not recorded which). This chain uses TRBV29-1 with TRBJ2-1, with 12 bases lining up with TRBD2. The sequence was obtained from an adult woman with Graves' disease, either hyperthyroidism or ophthalmopathy (not recorded which). DNA for the CDR3: TGCAGCGTGACGGGACTAGCGGGTCCATACAATGAGCAGTTCTTC. Protein sequence: CSVTGLAGPYNEQFF.